The next 28 T cell receptor beta chains were all read from a single sample in a study of T cells in Graves' hyperthyroidism and ophthalmopathy. RNA transcripts served as the template for amplifying TCR beta CDR3 regions. The HTBI primer set was used in a first-round RT-PCR of the TCR CDR3. MiXCR, applied by TCRdb to the multiplex PCR reads, yields one record per CDR3 protein. Of about 350,000 distinct CDR3 sequences in the sample, approximately 20% are singletons; the top ten hold approximately 4%. Material: blood. The receptors shown here come from a woman in her late teens or twenties with Graves' hyperthyroidism.

This clonotype was seen only a few times. The CDR3 coding sequence is TGTGCCAGCAGGTCCCAGGGGGGTTATTATAGCAATCAGCCCCAGCATTTT. This sequence encodes CASRSQGGYYSNQPQHF. V and J are TRBV2 and TRBJ1-5; TRBD1 aligns across 7 bases. CDR1 is SNHLY, CDR2 FYNNEI, per germline. CDR3 length: 17 amino acids. With V trimmed by 6 bases and J by 0 bases, 11 bases remained unmatched.

Ten or more counts support this clonotype. The chain carries TRBV2 and TRBJ1-5, with TRBD1 matching 10 bases. The CDR3 is 15 residues long. V was clipped by 8 bases and J by 3 bases; unmatched bases: 7. Germline V lookup: CDR1 SNHLY, CDR2 FYNNEI. CDR3 protein: CASGRDRGDNQPQHF. The CDR3 nucleotides are TGTGCCAGCGGTAGGGACAGGGGAGACAATCAGCCCCAGCATTTT.

This clonotype was observed at least ten times. V usage is TRBV2 and J usage is TRBJ1-3, with D possibly matching TRBD1 (6 bases). The V end lost 7 bases, the J end lost 4 bases, and 11 bases lay between the germline ends. The length of the CDR3 is 13 residues. Germline values: CDR1 SNHLY, CDR2 FYNNEI. CDR3 sequence (DNA): TGTGCCAGCAAACAGGGCTACGGAAACACCATATATTTT. Protein: CASKQGYGNTIYF.

This clonotype has at least ten counts. The chain couples TRBV12-3 or TRBV12-4 to TRBJ1-1, with D possibly matching TRBD1 (5 bases). The CDR3 is 12 amino acids. Trimming shortened V by 1 base and J by 10 bases, and 10 bases separated the two germline ends. The CDR3 reads CASSLVGGGAFF. CDR3 DNA sequence: TGTGCCAGCAGTTTAGTAGGCGGGGGAGCTTTCTTT.

This clonotype showed up many times. The chain is built from TRBV7-3 and TRBJ1-1, with 7 bases matching TRBD1. The germline V gene encodes CDR1 SGHTA and CDR2 FQGTGA. The length of the CDR3 is 13 residues. With V trimmed by 4 bases and J by 8 bases, 7 bases remained unmatched. The CDR3 coding sequence is TGTGCCAGCAGCTATGGGACAGCACCCGAAGCTTTCTTT. Translated: CASSYGTAPEAFF.

Ten or more counts support this clonotype. V usage is TRBV6-1 and J usage is TRBJ1-1, with TRBD1 as a possible D gene (5 bases). V was pared by 8 bases and J by 4 bases, with 17 bases between. This CDR3 is 14 amino acids long. Germline V gene data show CDR1 as MNHNS and CDR2 as SASEGT. CDR3 amino acids: CASGQPRGRTEAFF. The CDR3 DNA sequence: TGTGCCAGCGGGCAGCCCCGGGGCCGCACTGAAGCTTTCTTT.

With regard to this clonotype: This may come from a read error, since a much larger clone is one base off. Here the CDR3 DNA reads TGTGCCAGCACCTCCGTACAGGGCTTTGGCAATCAGCCCCAGCATTTT. This codes for CASTSVQGFGNQPQHF. The V call is TRBV28, the J call TRBJ1-5, with a weak D call TRBD1 (6 bases). CDR1 MDHEN and CDR2 SYDVKM come from the germline V gene. The CDR3 is 16 amino acids. V lost 7 bases to trimming and J lost 2 bases, with 18 bases between them.

This clonotype was observed at least ten times. The chain recombines TRBV3-1 with TRBJ2-7; D ambiguous. This CDR3 is 14 amino acids long. Trimming removed 5 bases from V and 4 bases from J, with 15 bases in between. The germline V gene has CDR1 LGHDT and CDR2 YNNKEL (reference sequence). For the CDR3, the DNA is TGTGCCAGCAGCTTTACCGACGGTGGGTACGAGCAGTACTTC. Translation: CASSFTDGGYEQYF.

This clonotype was picked up many times. The DNA of the CDR3 is TGTGCCACCAGCAGTCATAGCAATCAGCCCCAGCATTTT. Translation: CATSSHSNQPQHF. The chain combines TRBV15 with TRBJ1-5, with no clear D. CDR1 and CDR2 from the germline V gene are LNHNV and YYDKDF (reference sequence). CDR3 length equals 13 residues. Trimming removed 3 bases at V and 0 bases at J, with 3 bases between.

This clonotype was counted many times. The chain joins TRBV5-5 to TRBJ1-3; D is ambiguous. Deletions cut 5 bases from V and 4 bases from J, with 19 bases between. Germline V gene data show CDR1 as SGHKS and CDR2 as YYEKEE (reference sequence). This CDR3 spans 16 amino acids. The CDR3 coding sequence is TGTGCCAGCAGGGCTACGGGAGGAGGCTCGGGAAACACCATATATTTT. Its translation is CASRATGGGSGNTIYF.

In its sample, this clonotype was seen many times. V and J are TRBV29-1 and TRBJ1-5; the D gene is possibly TRBD1 (6 bases). Between the trimmed V and J ends, which lost 7 bases and 6 bases, there was a span of 25 bases. Germline CDR1 is SQVTM and CDR2 is ANQGSEA. CDR3 length equals 16 residues. CDR3 coding DNA: TGCAGCGCGTTGATTAGGGGGGCAGGGATCGGTCAGCCCCAGCATTTT. Translating it yields CSALIRGAGIGQPQHF.

On this clonotype itself: An end of the junction does not agree with germline; a read error may underlie this. This chain joins TRBV6-2 or TRBV6-3 and TRBJ2-4; 9 nucleotides agree with TRBD2. Per germline, CDR1 MNHEY and CDR2 SVGEGT. CDR3 length: 16 residues. CDR3 DNA sequence: TGTGCCAGCAGTCCCTATAGCGGGGGCGCCAAAAACATTAAGTACTTC. It translates to CASSPYSGGAKNIKYF.

This clonotype turned up a few times. This chain connects TRBV5-1 to TRBJ2-7, with TRBD2 matching over 7 bases. CDR3 length equals 12 residues. Germline V gene sequence: CDR1 SGHRS, CDR2 YFSETQ. V lost 5 bases to trimming and J lost 5 bases; unmatched junction nucleotides: 4. CDR3 residues: CASRGLADEQYF. DNA for the CDR3: TGCGCCAGCAGAGGGCTAGCGGACGAGCAGTACTTC.

This clonotype was found many times. DNA for the CDR3: TGCAGTGCTACCACCCCTCACGGGAAATCCACAGATACGCAGTATTTT. Translated: CSATTPHGKSTDTQYF. V usage is TRBV20-1 and J usage is TRBJ2-3; weak D call: TRBD2 (5 bases). CDR1 DFQATT and CDR2 SNEGSKA come from the germline V gene (reference sequence). This CDR3 spans 16 amino acids. V was shortened by 4 bases and J by 2 bases, with 19 bases between the two germline ends.

This clonotype was observed many times. This sequence joins TRBV12-3 or TRBV12-4 and TRBJ1-3; the D is unclear. V lost 2 bases to trimming and J lost 7 bases, with 12 bases between them. There are 14 residues in the CDR3. For the CDR3, the DNA is TGTGCCAGCAGTTTATGGGATTCCATCAACACCATATATTTT. Amino acids: CASSLWDSINTIYF.

This clonotype was recorded at least ten times. The chain is built from TRBV11-2 and TRBJ1-1, with a tentative D call TRBD1 (6 bases). Germline CDR1 reads SGHAT; CDR2 reads FQNNGV. This CDR3 comprises 16 residues. Trimming stripped 1 base from V and 0 bases from J, with 12 bases between. CDR3 nucleotide sequence: TGTGCCAGCAGCTTAGGGGCCGGGACACTGAACACTGAAGCTTTCTTT. Translation: CASSLGAGTLNTEAFF.

This clonotype appeared a few times. The chain recombines TRBV18 with TRBJ1-2; TRBD1 might be the D (5 bases). CDR3 length equals 13 residues. V lost 2 bases and J lost 8, with 12 bases in between. Germline assignment: CDR1 KGHSH and CDR2 LQKENI. The CDR3 spells CASSPEGMDGYTF. The CDR3 nucleotides are TGTGCCAGCTCACCAGAGGGGATGGACGGCTACACCTTC.

The sample holds many counts of this clonotype. V gene TRBV2 combines with J gene TRBJ1-1; 9 positions agree with TRBD1. The germline CDR1 and CDR2 sequences are SNHLY and FYNNEI. After removal of 0 bases from V and 4 bases from J, the junction contained 3 bases not matched to a gene. The CDR3 runs 15 residues. The CDR3: CASSEAQGAGTEAFF. DNA for the CDR3: TGTGCCAGCAGTGAAGCACAGGGGGCAGGCACTGAAGCTTTCTTT.

This clonotype was counted ten times or more. V and J are TRBV30 and TRBJ1-3; TRBD1 aligns across 8 bases. After removal of 5 bases from V and 7 bases from J, the junction contained 4 bases not matched to a gene. Per the germline V gene, CDR1 is GTSNPN and CDR2 is SVGIG (reference sequence). This CDR3 region has 12 residues. As DNA, the CDR3 is TGTGCCTGGTATCGGACAGGGAACACCATATATTTT. Its protein product is CAWYRTGNTIYF.

This clonotype showed up many times. This chain uses TRBV6-1 with TRBJ2-2, with 10 nucleotides matching TRBD2. CDR3 length: 15 amino acids. Looked up from germline, CDR1 is MNHNS and CDR2 is SASEGT. After removal of 6 bases from V and 7 bases from J, the junction contained 8 bases not matched to a gene. The CDR3 reads CASRSGGAKIGELFF. The CDR3 DNA is TGTGCCAGCAGAAGCGGGGGGGCAAAGATCGGGGAGCTGTTTTTT.

Many counts were recorded for this clonotype. This chain joins TRBV6-1 and TRBJ1-1, with unresolved D. Germline-derived CDR1 and CDR2 are MNHNS and SASEGT. V lost 4 bases and J 7 bases, leaving 10 bases between the germline ends. The CDR3 runs 12 residues. CDR3 nucleotide sequence: TGTGCCAGCAGTGGGAGGACTGTTGAAGCTTTCTTT. It is translated as CASSGRTVEAFF.

This clonotype showed up many times. The chain couples TRBV11-2 to TRBJ2-2; tentative D call: TRBD1 (5 bases). The CDR3 has 15 residues. V lost 1 base and J lost 5, with 11 bases in between. From germline, CDR1 is SGHAT and CDR2 FQNNGV. The CDR3 loop is CASSLVVGDTGELFF. As DNA, the CDR3 is TGTGCCAGCAGCTTAGTCGTAGGGGATACCGGGGAGCTGTTTTTT.

This clonotype was picked up many times. The chain links TRBV6-4 to TRBJ2-6; D unresolved. CDR1 is MRHNA and CDR2 is SNTAGT in the germline V gene. V was clipped by 0 bases and J by 0 bases, with 9 bases between them. The length of the CDR3 is 17 residues. The CDR3, as DNA: TGTGCCAGCAGTGACTCCTGGTCGAGCTCTGGGGCCAACGTCCTGACTTTC. Translating gives CASSDSWSSSGANVLTF.

This clonotype occurred many times. CDR3 nucleotide sequence: TGCAGCGTCCTAGGGGGGGGCGAGGATGGCTACACCTTC. It is translated as CSVLGGGEDGYTF. The chain links TRBV29-1 to TRBJ1-2; TRBD1 is a possible D gene (6 bases). Germline CDR1 reads SQVTM; CDR2 reads ANQGSEA. The V gene lost 6 bases and the J gene lost 6 bases, with 17 bases spanning the gap. The CDR3 spans 13 residues. Together with reference TRBV29-1 and TRBJ1-2, the CDR3 gives the full variable domain: SAVISQKPSRDICQRGTSLTIQCQVDSQVTMMFWYRQQPGQSLTLIATANQGSEATYESGFVIDKFPISRPNLTFSTLTVSNMSPEDSSIYLCSVLGGGEDGYTFGSGTRLTVV.

This clonotype was seen repeatedly, ten times or more. The rearrangement joins TRBV6-5 to TRBJ2-7; tentative D call: TRBD2 (5 bases). Germline loops: CDR1 MNHEY, CDR2 SVGAGI. The V end lost 4 bases, the J end lost 5 bases, and 21 bases lay between the germline ends. The CDR3 loop spans 16 amino acids. The CDR3 region is CASSSHMLADGDEQYF. CDR3 coding DNA: TGTGCCAGCAGTTCTCACATGCTGGCCGACGGGGACGAGCAGTACTTC.

V usage is TRBV2 and J usage is TRBJ1-1, with 7 bases that match TRBD1. The germline V gene has CDR1 SNHLY and CDR2 FYNNEI. V gave up 8 bases and J gave up 3 bases; unmatched junction bases: 12. This CDR3 is built from 15 residues. CDR3 region: CASRVQGQGDTEAFF. CDR3 coding DNA: TGTGCCAGCCGGGTCCAGGGCCAGGGGGACACTGAAGCTTTCTTT.

This clonotype was recorded at least ten times. The rearrangement joins TRBV11-2 to TRBJ2-2; D is perhaps TRBD1 (6 bases). The length of the CDR3 is 17 residues. With 1 base removed from V and 4 bases from J, the gap between germline ends came to 16 bases. Germline-derived CDR1 and CDR2 are SGHAT and FQNNGV. The CDR3: CASSLGSTGSGTGELFF. In nucleotides, the CDR3 is TGTGCCAGCAGCTTAGGGTCCACAGGGTCGGGCACCGGGGAGCTGTTTTTT. Variable domain in full (rest from reference TRBV11-2 and TRBJ2-2): EAGVAQSPRYKIIEKRQSVAFWCNPISGHATLYWYQQILGQGPKLLIQFQNNGVVDDSQLPKDRFSAERLKGVDSTLKIQPAKLEDSAVYLCASSLGSTGSGTGELFFGEGSRLTVL.

This clonotype was seen many times. The V gene is TRBV2, the J gene TRBJ1-5, with a possible D match to TRBD1 (5 bases). This CDR3 is 17 amino acids long. The germline CDR1 and CDR2 sequences are SNHLY and FYNNEI. V lost 4 bases and J lost 9, with 25 bases in between. The CDR3, as DNA: TGTGCCAGCAGTGTTCTTGCGGGGGACTATTCAAAGGGGCCCCAGCATTTT. Amino acid sequence: CASSVLAGDYSKGPQHF.